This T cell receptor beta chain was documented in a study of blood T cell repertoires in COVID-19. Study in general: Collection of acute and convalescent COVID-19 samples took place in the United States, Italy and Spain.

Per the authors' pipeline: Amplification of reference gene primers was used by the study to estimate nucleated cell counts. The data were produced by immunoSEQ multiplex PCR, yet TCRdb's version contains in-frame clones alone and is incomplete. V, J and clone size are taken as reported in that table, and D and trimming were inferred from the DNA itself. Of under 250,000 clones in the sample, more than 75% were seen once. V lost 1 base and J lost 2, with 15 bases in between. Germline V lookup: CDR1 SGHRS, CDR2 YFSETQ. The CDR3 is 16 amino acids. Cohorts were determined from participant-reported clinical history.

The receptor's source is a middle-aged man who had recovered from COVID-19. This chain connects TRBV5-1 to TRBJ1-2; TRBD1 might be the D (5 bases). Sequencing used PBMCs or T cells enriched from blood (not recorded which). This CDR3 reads CASSLPAQGANYGYTF. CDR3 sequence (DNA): TGCGCCAGCAGCTTGCCGGCGCAGGGTGCCAACTATGGCTACACCTTC.